Sequencing of this T cell receptor (beta chain) was carried out in a study of shared clonotypes between healthy human individuals. Whole-study findings and limits: Memory subsets generally showed lower estimated richness than naive subsets.

The donors, healthy adults who were HIV-negative, had experienced no recent acute infections or vaccinations. Source study methods: As immunoSEQ supplied junction-only sequences (without quality scores), filtering differed. Assay: immunoSEQ multiplex PCR; the TCRdb copy retains only in-frame clones and omits some. V and J calls and clone size come straight from that table; D and trimming were deduced from the DNA. The repertoire has about 1.5 million clones, 95% to 99% of them found once; the top ten carry 0.4% to 0.45%. Trimming removed 5 bases from V and 6 bases from J, with 8 bases in between. The CDR3 consists of 12 residues. CDR1 and CDR2 from the germline V gene are MNHEY and SVGAGI. Turning to this clone: The antigen is not known.

Sequenced input: naive CD4+ T cells sorted from blood. Subset indicated: CD45RA+ positively selected. The genes are TRBV6-5 and TRBJ2-1; D is uncertain. The sequence derives from a man under 40 in good health. CDR3 amino acids: CASSKTPNEQFF. The CDR3 DNA reads TGTGCCAGCAGTAAAACCCCCAATGAGCAGTTCTTC.